Listed below are T cell receptor beta chains from one sample, sequenced in a study of blood T cell repertoires in COVID-19. This table comes from immunoSEQ multiplex PCR, and its TCRdb copy is limited to in-frame clones, with some not included. Among fewer than 100,000 clones listed, around 86% were seen once. The material sequenced was peripheral blood. These receptors all come from a woman of 80 years or more with acute or convalescent COVID-19. Each CDR3 is given with its conserved first and last residue. The D gene is left open where the match is weak. Clone size appears in some rows only: once, few, many, or a class for an expanded clone.

V,size,D,J,DNA,CDR3
TRBV5-1,NA,TRBD1,TRBJ1-1,TGCGCCAGCAGCGTGGGGACAGGGGGAGCTTTCTTT,CASSVGTGGAFF
TRBV5-1,NA,TRBD1,TRBJ2-3,TGCGCCAGCAGATTTGCCGGGACAGCCAGCACAGATACGCAGTATTTT,CASRFAGTASTDTQYF
TRBV7-8,NA,NA,TRBJ1-5,TGTGCCAGCAGCTTAAGGCCAGGGGTAGGTCAGCCCCAGCATTTT,CASSLRPGVGQPQHF
TRBV7-8,NA,TRBD1,TRBJ2-7,TGTGCCAGCAGCTTGGCCGGGACAGGGGCCTACGAGCAGTACTTC,CASSLAGTGAYEQYF
TRBV12-5,few,NA,TRBJ1-1,TGTGCTAGTGGTTTCGAACAGGGTACTGAAGCTTTCTTT,CASGFEQGTEAFF
TRBV29-1,NA,NA,TRBJ2-7,TGCAGCGTTGGAGGGAAGAGGGGGACCTACGAGCAGTACTTC,CSVGGKRGTYEQYF
TRBV5-1,NA,TRBD1,TRBJ2-1,TGCGCCAGCAGCTTGAGGGGACAGGGCGATGAGCAGTTCTTC,CASSLRGQGDEQFF
TRBV25-1,NA,TRBD2,TRBJ2-3,TGTGCCAGCAGTAAACAGACTAGCGGGAGAACAGATACGCAGTATTTT,CASSKQTSGRTDTQYF
TRBV7-2,once,TRBD2,TRBJ2-2,TGTGCCAGCAGCTTAGATGGACTAGCGGGGACCGGGGAGCTGTTTTTT,CASSLDGLAGTGELFF
TRBV6-5,NA,TRBD1,TRBJ1-2,TGTGCCAGCAGTCAGACAGGGGTTGGCTACACCTTC,CASSQTGVGYTF
TRBV9,NA,NA,TRBJ1-1,TGTGCCAGCAGTTCATTCAACACTGAAGCTTTCTTT,CASSSFNTEAFF
TRBV5-1,NA,TRBD2,TRBJ2-5,TGCGCCAGCAGCCATGGGACTAGCGGGACCACCCAGTACTTC,CASSHGTSGTTQYF
TRBV5-1,NA,TRBD1,TRBJ1-2,TGCGCCAGCAGCCGGACAGGGGACAACTATGGCTACACCTTC,CASSRTGDNYGYTF
TRBV6-7,NA,NA,TRBJ2-2,TGTGCCAGCAGTTCGGGACAGAACACCGGGGAGCTGTTTTTT,CASSSGQNTGELFF
TRBV18,NA,NA,TRBJ2-7,TGTGCCAGCTCACCGGAGCCCTACGAGCAGTACTTC,CASSPEPYEQYF
TRBV7-2,NA,TRBD1,TRBJ1-1,TGTGCCAGCAGCGAGGACAGGGGGCTCGTAGCTTTCTTT,CASSEDRGLVAFF
TRBV6-5,NA,TRBD1,TRBJ1-2,TGTGCCAGCAAGACAGGGGGCTCTGGTGGCTACACCTTC,CASKTGGSGGYTF
TRBV5-8,NA,TRBD2,TRBJ2-1,TGTGCCAGCAGGACCGGGACTAGCCTCTACAATGAGCAGTTCTTC,CASRTGTSLYNEQFF
TRBV7-6,NA,NA,TRBJ2-2,TGTGCCAGCAGCTTAGGACAGATTAACACCGGGGAGCTGTTTTTT,CASSLGQINTGELFF
TRBV18,NA,NA,TRBJ1-3,TGTGCCAGCACGCGACAGGACTCTGGAAACACCATATATTTT,CASTRQDSGNTIYF
TRBV19,once,TRBD1,TRBJ1-2,TGTGCCAGTAGCCCCGGCAGGGGGAACTATGGCTACACCTTC,CASSPGRGNYGYTF
TRBV5-1,once,NA,TRBJ1-2,TGCGCCAGCAGCTTGACTCAGGGGCGTATGAACTATGGCTACACCTTC,CASSLTQGRMNYGYTF
TRBV21-1,NA,NA,TRBJ2-7,TGTGCCAGCAGCCGACAGGAGTCCTACGAGCAGTACTTC,CASSRQESYEQYF
TRBV6-5,NA,TRBD1,TRBJ2-4,TGTGCCAGCAGGCAGGGCCGGGACAGAAAAAACATTCAGTACTTC,CASRQGRDRKNIQYF
TRBV19,few,NA,TRBJ1-2,TGTGCCAGTAGTATCCGCCCAATTCGAAGGGAGGGCTACACCTTC,CASSIRPIRREGYTF
TRBV30,NA,TRBD1,TRBJ1-4,TGTGCCTGGAGCAATACACAGGGGCTTAATGAAAAACTGTTTTTT,CAWSNTQGLNEKLFF
TRBV10-3,NA,TRBD2,TRBJ2-1,TGTGCCATCAGTTTCACGCGGGGGGGGGACAATGAGCAGTTCTTC,CAISFTRGGDNEQFF
TRBV6-5,NA,NA,TRBJ1-5,TGTGCCAGCAGTCCGAGCCCCGTTCAGGCCCAGCATTTT,CASSPSPVQAQHF
TRBV5-8,NA,NA,TRBJ1-2,TGTGCCAGCAGCTTCTCCGCGGCCCTTGTCAATGGCTACACCTTC,CASSFSAALVNGYTF
TRBV6-1,NA,NA,TRBJ1-5,TGTGCCAGCAGTGAGTCAGTGAATCAGCCCCAGCATTTT,CASSESVNQPQHF
TRBV2,NA,TRBD1,TRBJ1-5,TGTGCCAGCAGTGTGAGGCAGGGGGGTAGTCAGCCCCAGCATTTT,CASSVRQGGSQPQHF
TRBV9,NA,NA,TRBJ2-7,TGTGCCAGCAGCGTATTTGGGGACTTGAGGGTAGGCGAGCAGTACTTC,CASSVFGDLRVGEQYF
TRBV19,once,NA,TRBJ1-1,TGTGCCAGTAGTATAGCAGGGGCCACTGAAGCTTTCTTT,CASSIAGATEAFF
TRBV11-2,few,TRBD2,TRBJ2-1,TGTGCCAGCAGCGAGGGACTACGACAATCTTCGCAGTTCTTC,CASSEGLRQSSQFF
TRBV14,NA,NA,TRBJ2-2,TGTGCCAGCAGCCAAGATTCGCTAGCGCGGAACACCGGGGAGCTGTTTTTT,CASSQDSLARNTGELFF
TRBV7-2,NA,TRBD2,TRBJ2-1,TGTGCCAGCAGCTTAGGAGGACTAGTTGGTCCTAATGAGCAGTTCTTC,CASSLGGLVGPNEQFF
TRBV19,NA,TRBD1,TRBJ1-1,TGTGCCAGCATACAGGGGGCTACCACCAGGGCTTTCTTT,CASIQGATTRAFF
TRBV6-2/TRBV6-3,NA,NA,TRBJ2-1,TGTGCCAGCAGTTACCTACGGTACAATGAGCAGTTCTTC,CASSYLRYNEQFF
TRBV5-1,few,NA,TRBJ1-2,TGCGCCAGCAGCTTGGCCGGCAGGGAGGCTGGCTACACCTTC,CASSLAGREAGYTF
TRBV6-2/TRBV6-3,NA,TRBD2,TRBJ2-7,TGTGCCAGCAGTTACCGTAGCGGGAGCTACGAGCAGTACTTC,CASSYRSGSYEQYF
TRBV5-1,NA,TRBD2,TRBJ2-3,TGCGCCAGCAGCCGGACTAGCCGCACAGATACGCAGTATTTT,CASSRTSRTDTQYF
TRBV7-3,NA,NA,TRBJ2-7,TGTGCCAGCAGCTTAACGGAGATTTCGCGGGGAGCCTACGAGCAGTACTTC,CASSLTEISRGAYEQYF
TRBV7-3,few,TRBD2,TRBJ2-1,TGTGCCAGCAGCTTATATCGGGGGGGTAACAATGAGCAGTTCTTC,CASSLYRGGNNEQFF
TRBV5-1,NA,NA,TRBJ2-4,TGCGCCAGCAGCTTCTCAGACAAAAACATTCAGTACTTC,CASSFSDKNIQYF
TRBV6-5,NA,NA,TRBJ1-1,TGTGCCAGCAGATTCTCGAGCGGGGGCACTGAAGCTTTCTTT,CASRFSSGGTEAFF